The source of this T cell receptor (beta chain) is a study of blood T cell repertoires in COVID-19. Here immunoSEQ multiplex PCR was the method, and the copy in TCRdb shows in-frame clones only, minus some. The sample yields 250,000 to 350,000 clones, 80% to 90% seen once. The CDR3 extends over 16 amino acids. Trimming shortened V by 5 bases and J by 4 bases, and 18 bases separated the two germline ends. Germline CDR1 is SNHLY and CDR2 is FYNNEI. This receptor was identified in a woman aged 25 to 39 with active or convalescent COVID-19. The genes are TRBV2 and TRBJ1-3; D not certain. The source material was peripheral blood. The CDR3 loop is CASSHEANRAGNTIYF. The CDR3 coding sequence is TGTGCCAGCAGTCATGAAGCAAACCGAGCAGGAAACACCATATATTTT.